This T cell receptor (beta chain) was recovered during a study of T cell clonality in common variable immunodeficiency. This CDR3 has 14 amino acids. Germline V gene data show CDR1 as LNHDA and CDR2 as SQIVND (reference sequence). V lost 3 bases, J lost 6 bases, and 13 bases lay in between. The method was immunoSEQ multiplex PCR; TCRdb's version includes in-frame clones alone and lacks a portion of them. The record shows 39,000 or so clones for this sample, with no singletons present. This clone appeared many times. The read gets to within 3 residues of the CDR3 end, and the germline J gene fills in the rest.

The sample comprised peripheral blood mononuclear cells. This sequence was found in a person aged 18 to 70 in good health. The chain joins TRBV19 to TRBJ2-3; tentatively, D is TRBD2 (5 bases). The CDR3 bases that were read are TGTGCCAGTAGTATCTCCGACGGACTGGATACG. As protein: CASSISDGLDT. From start to end, the CDR3 is CASSISDGLDTQYF.